The 8 T cell receptor beta chains reported below all come from one sample, sequenced in a study of molecular identifiers for immune sequencing clone quantification (dated by TCRdb to the late 2010s). The library was obtained by PCR. The data were produced on an Illumina HiSeq 4000. TCRdb took the public reads, trimmed them with fastp at Q25, ran MiXCR for clone calling and kept in-frame beta chains. Each record represents a unique CDR3 protein, reported with the most common genes and DNA among its rows. The sample table holds about half a million distinct CDR3 sequences, of which roughly a fifth were seen once. The top ten clonotypes cover around 0.84% of the sample. The specimen was naive CD8+ T cells from blood, with Jurkat cell RNA spiked in. What this sample's cell subset or site label stands for: FACS-sorted CD8+CD4-CCR7+CD45RA+ naive T cells. Receptors originate from a human donor in good health. Some libraries in this study had Jurkat cell RNA spiked in.

Details on this clonotype: The junction departs from the called germline gene at one end, perhaps through a read error. The rearrangement joins TRBV7-9 to TRBJ2-3; perhaps TRBD2 as D (5 bases). Germline V gene lookup returns CDR1 SEHNR and CDR2 FQNEAQ (reference sequence). The CDR3 length is 14 residues. This CDR3 is CASSPSASTDTRYF. The CDR3 nucleotides are TGTGCCAGCAGCCCTTCAGCTAGCACAGATACGCGGTATTTT.

This clonotype occurred many times. The rearrangement uses TRBV7-9 and TRBJ1-1; 7 bases agree with TRBD1. CDR3 length: 12 residues. The V segment lost 6 bases and the J segment 6 bases; nucleotides outside the gene matches: 4. The germline CDR1 and CDR2 sequences are SEHNR and FQNEAQ (reference sequence). The CDR3 nucleotides are TGTGCCAGCAGACAAGGGGGCGCTGAAGCTTTCTTT. Translating gives CASRQGGAEAFF.

This clonotype was counted many times. The chain uses TRBV2 and TRBJ2-3; 9 nucleotides match TRBD2. Trimming removed 6 bases from V and 4 bases from J; junction bases left unmatched: 8. Per germline, CDR1 SNHLY and CDR2 FYNNEI. The CDR3 is 15 amino acids. The CDR3 is CASREWREGPDTQYF. CDR3 DNA: TGTGCCAGCAGGGAATGGCGGGAGGGCCCAGATACGCAGTATTTT.

The chain combines TRBV11-2 with TRBJ2-1; 9 bases line up with TRBD1. This CDR3 is built from 15 residues. The V and J ends lost 4 bases and 3 bases, in that order; junction bases with no gene match: 4. Germline V lookup: CDR1 SGHAT, CDR2 FQNNGV. CDR3 in amino acids: CASSSTGGRYNEQFF. The CDR3 region has the DNA TGTGCCAGCAGCTCCACAGGGGGCCGCTACAATGAGCAGTTCTTC. Supplemented by reference TRBV11-2 and TRBJ2-1, the full variable domain reads EAGVAQSPRYKIIEKRQSVAFWCNPISGHATLYWYQQILGQGPKLLIQFQNNGVVDDSQLPKDRFSAERLKGVDSTLKIQPAKLEDSAVYLCASSSTGGRYNEQFFGPGTRLTVL.

This clonotype was seen ten or more times. CDR3 DNA: TGCGCCAGCAGCCAAAGCAGACACGGGGGTTACAATGAGCAGTTCTTC. It is translated as CASSQSRHGGYNEQFF. The chain couples TRBV4-3 to TRBJ2-1; tentative D call: TRBD2 (6 bases). Trimming pared 2 bases from V and 4 bases from J, leaving 15 bases between. The CDR3 totals 16 residues. Per germline, CDR1 LGHNA and CDR2 YSLEER.

There are many counts of this clonotype. The chain uses TRBV4-3 and TRBJ2-6, with 7 bases aligning to TRBD1. The trim removed 4 bases at V and 4 bases at J, leaving 7 bases unmatched. Germline-derived CDR1 and CDR2 are LGHNA and YSLEER. The CDR3 extends over 16 amino acids. DNA of the CDR3: TGCGCCAGCAGCCGAAACAGGGGCGCAGGGGCCAACGTCCTGACTTTC. Residues: CASSRNRGAGANVLTF.

As DNA, the CDR3 is TGTGCCAGCAGCTTAAGTGCGCGACTAGCGGGTACAGATACGCAGTATTTT. It is translated as CASSLSARLAGTDTQYF. The V gene is TRBV7-9, the J gene TRBJ2-3; 10 bases fit TRBD2. Germline V gene sequence: CDR1 SEHNR, CDR2 FQNEAQ (reference sequence). The CDR3 sequence is 17 residues long. The J segment lost 3 bases and the V segment lost 2 bases, leaving 8 bases of the junction unmatched.

The chain recombines TRBV3-1 with TRBJ2-1; D unclear. The CDR3 contains 13 residues. Germline V lookup: CDR1 LGHDT, CDR2 YNNKEL (reference sequence). The V end was cut by 4 bases, the J end by 3 bases, with 7 bases between. As DNA, the CDR3 is TGTGCCAGCAGCCCGGCGGACTACAATGAGCAGTTCTTC. It yields the protein CASSPADYNEQFF.